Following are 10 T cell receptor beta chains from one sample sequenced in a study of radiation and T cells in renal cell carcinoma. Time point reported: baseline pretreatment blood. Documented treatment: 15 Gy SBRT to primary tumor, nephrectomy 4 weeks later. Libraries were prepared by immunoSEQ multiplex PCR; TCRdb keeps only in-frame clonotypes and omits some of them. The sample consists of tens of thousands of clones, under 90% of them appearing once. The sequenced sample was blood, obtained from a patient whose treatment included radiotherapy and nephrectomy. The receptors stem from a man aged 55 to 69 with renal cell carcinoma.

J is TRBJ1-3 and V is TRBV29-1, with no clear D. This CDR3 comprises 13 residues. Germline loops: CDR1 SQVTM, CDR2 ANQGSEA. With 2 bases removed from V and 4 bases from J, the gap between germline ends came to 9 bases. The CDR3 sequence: CSVEYGSGNTIYF. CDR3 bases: TGCAGCGTTGAATATGGTTCGGGAAACACCATATATTTT.

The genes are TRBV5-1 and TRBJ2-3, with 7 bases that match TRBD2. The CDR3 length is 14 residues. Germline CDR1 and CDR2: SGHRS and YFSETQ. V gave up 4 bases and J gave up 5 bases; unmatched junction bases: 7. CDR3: CASSAGGSVDTQYF. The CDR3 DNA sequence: TGCGCCAGCAGCGCCGGGGGGAGTGTAGATACGCAGTATTTT.

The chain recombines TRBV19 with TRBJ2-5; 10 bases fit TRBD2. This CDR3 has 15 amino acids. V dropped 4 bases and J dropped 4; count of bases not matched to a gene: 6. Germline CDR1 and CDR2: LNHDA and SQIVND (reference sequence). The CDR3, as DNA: TGTGCCAGTAGTACCCGTAGCGGGAGGCCAGAGACCCAGTACTTC. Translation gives CASSTRSGRPETQYF.

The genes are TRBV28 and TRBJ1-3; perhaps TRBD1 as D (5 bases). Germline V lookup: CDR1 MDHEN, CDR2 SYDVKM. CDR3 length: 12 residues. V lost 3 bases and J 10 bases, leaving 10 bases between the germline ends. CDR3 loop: CASSFGRTTIYF. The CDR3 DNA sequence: TGTGCCAGCAGTTTCGGGAGGACAACCATATATTTT.

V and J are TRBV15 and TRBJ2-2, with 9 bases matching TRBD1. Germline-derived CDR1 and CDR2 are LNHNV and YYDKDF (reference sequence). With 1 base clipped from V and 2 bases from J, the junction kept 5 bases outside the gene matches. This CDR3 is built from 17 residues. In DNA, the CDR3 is TGTGCCACCAGCAGAGGGACAGGGGTGCCCAACACCGGGGAGCTGTTTTTT. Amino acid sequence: CATSRGTGVPNTGELFF.

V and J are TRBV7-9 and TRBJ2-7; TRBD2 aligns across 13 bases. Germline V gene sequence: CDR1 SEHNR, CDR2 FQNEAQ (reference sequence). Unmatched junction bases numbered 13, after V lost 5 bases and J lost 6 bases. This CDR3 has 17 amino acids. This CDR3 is CASSPGTSGMMAREQYF. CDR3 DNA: TGTGCCAGCAGCCCTGGGACTAGCGGGATGATGGCACGCGAGCAGTACTTC.

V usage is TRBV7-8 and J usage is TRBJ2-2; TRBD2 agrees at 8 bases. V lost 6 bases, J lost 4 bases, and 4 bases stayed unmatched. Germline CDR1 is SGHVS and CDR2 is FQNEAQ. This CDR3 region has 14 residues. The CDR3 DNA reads TGTGCCAGCAGAAGCGGGAGAGCCACCGGGGAGCTGTTTTTT. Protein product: CASRSGRATGELFF.

The CDR3 sequence: CASDRTGNLNAFF. The CDR3 DNA follows: TGTGCCAGCGATAGGACAGGGAATTTGAACGCTTTCTTT. The chain recombines TRBV2 with TRBJ1-1; TRBD1 matches 8 bases. This CDR3 spans 13 amino acids. The germline CDR1 and CDR2 sequences are SNHLY and FYNNEI. V trimming: 8 bases; J trimming: 11 bases; junction bases outside the gene matches: 13.

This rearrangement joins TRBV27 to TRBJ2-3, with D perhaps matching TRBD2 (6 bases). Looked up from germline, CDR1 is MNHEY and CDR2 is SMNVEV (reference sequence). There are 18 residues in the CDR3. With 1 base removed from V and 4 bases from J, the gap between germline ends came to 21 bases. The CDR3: CASSLLRDWSDGADTQYF. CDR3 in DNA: TGTGCCAGCAGTTTATTGCGGGACTGGAGCGATGGAGCAGATACGCAGTATTTT.

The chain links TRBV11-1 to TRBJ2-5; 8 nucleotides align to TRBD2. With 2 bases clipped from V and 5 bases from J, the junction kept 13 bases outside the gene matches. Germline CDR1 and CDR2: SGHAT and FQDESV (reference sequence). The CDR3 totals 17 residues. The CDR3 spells CASSLPPRGGRTETQYF. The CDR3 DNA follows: TGTGCCAGCAGCTTACCCCCCCGGGGGGGGAGAACGGAGACCCAGTACTTC.